The rows below give T cell receptor beta chains drawn from one sample of a study of blood T cell repertoires in COVID-19. Using immunoSEQ multiplex PCR, the repertoire was profiled, and TCRdb retains in-frame clones only, with some absent. In the table there are about 480,000 clones, approximately 88% of which are singletons. Sequenced material: peripheral blood. The receptors originated from a woman in her fifties or sixties with COVID-19, enrolled during active disease. Each CDR3 is given with its conserved first and last residue. A D gene is named only where the DNA matches it firmly. A clone size is listed for some rows: how often the clone was seen (once, few, many), or a class if it is expanded.

v_gene	j_gene	abundance	d_gene	CDR3nt	CDR3aa
TRBV27	TRBJ2-6	.	.	TGTGCCAGCAGTTTAGTGGGCGGGGGCCTCTCTGGGGCCAACGTCCTGACTTTC	CASSLVGGGLSGANVLTF
TRBV7-9	TRBJ1-4	.	TRBD1	TGTGCCAGCAGATTAGGGACAGCAACTAATGAAAAACTGTTTTTT	CASRLGTATNEKLFF
TRBV19	TRBJ1-5	few	.	TGTGCCAGTAGTATTACAGCCGACGGAAACAATCAGCCCCAGCATTTT	CASSITADGNNQPQHF
TRBV6-6	TRBJ1-1	.	.	TGTGCCAGCAGTTATTCAGCCCGGGGCACTGAAGCTTTCTTT	CASSYSARGTEAFF
TRBV7-9	TRBJ1-4	.	TRBD1	TGTGCCAGCAGCTTAAGGGGGCTGGATGAAAAACTGTTTTTT	CASSLRGLDEKLFF
TRBV27	TRBJ2-5	.	TRBD2	TGTGCCAGCAGTGTCCTCTCGCGGGGGAACCAAGAGACCCAGTACTTC	CASSVLSRGNQETQYF
TRBV28	TRBJ2-5	.	TRBD2	TGTGCCAGCAGCCCTCTAGCGGGGGGGCCAGAGACCCAGTACTTC	CASSPLAGGPETQYF
TRBV7-9	TRBJ1-1	.	.	TGTGCCAGCAGCTTAGTTGGTCAGGGTGATGAAGCTTTCTTT	CASSLVGQGDEAFF
TRBV10-3	TRBJ1-2	.	TRBD1	TGTGCCATCAGTGAGTCTGGGACAGGGGGCGGAGGCTACACCTTC	CAISESGTGGGGYTF
TRBV27	TRBJ1-4	.	.	TGTGCCAGCAGTTTCGGTCTGAGGGAAAAACTGTTTTTT	CASSFGLREKLFF
TRBV2	TRBJ1-1	.	.	TGTGCCAGCAGGGCTCTCGGGAGACCCGAAGCTTTCTTT	CASRALGRPEAFF
TRBV23-1	TRBJ1-5	.	.	TGCGCCAGCAGTCCTGGCATCCGGCAGGGTGGCAATCAGCCCCAGCATTTT	CASSPGIRQGGNQPQHF
TRBV11-1	TRBJ1-2	.	.	TGTGCCAGCAGCCCGATTCCGGGGGAAGCCTATGGCTACACCTTC	CASSPIPGEAYGYTF
TRBV6-2/TRBV6-3	TRBJ2-2	.	TRBD2	TGTGCCAGCAGCCACGGTAGCGGGGGGGCACGAACCGGGGAGCTGTTTTTT	CASSHGSGGARTGELFF
TRBV19	TRBJ2-1	once	TRBD2	TGTGCCAGTATAGGACTAGCGGGGGTAGGTGAGCAGTTCTTC	CASIGLAGVGEQFF
TRBV27	TRBJ1-2	.	TRBD1	TGTGCCAGCAGTGCGCCCGACAGGGGGGACTATGGCTACACCTTC	CASSAPDRGDYGYTF
TRBV27	TRBJ1-5	.	TRBD1	TGTGCCAGCAGTTCCGAAGGACAGGGGCTAAATCAGCCCCAGCATTTT	CASSSEGQGLNQPQHF
TRBV30	TRBJ1-4	once	.	TGTGCCTGCCTACCTAATCTCAATGAAAAACTGTTTTTT	CACLPNLNEKLFF
TRBV19	TRBJ2-2	.	.	TGTGCCAGTAGTATGTGGGGAGTAACTTACACCGGGGAGCTGTTTTTT	CASSMWGVTYTGELFF
TRBV6-4	TRBJ2-2	.	.	TGTGCCAGCAGTGACTCGGCTAGCCGACGGGAGCTGTTTTTT	CASSDSASRRELFF
TRBV30	TRBJ1-2	.	.	TGTGCCTGCGAGCGGGGCTACACCTTC	CACERGYTF
TRBV19	TRBJ1-1	.	TRBD1	TGTGCCAGTAGTATCAACAGGGGAGCTGAAGCTTTCTTT	CASSINRGAEAFF
TRBV2	TRBJ1-1	.	TRBD1	TGTGCCAGCAGTGAAGCTTACGGGACAGGGGGGCAAGCTTTCTTT	CASSEAYGTGGQAFF
TRBV5-4	TRBJ1-2	.	.	TGTGCCAGCAGCCTCGACTCTCTGGCTAACTATGGCTACACCTTC	CASSLDSLANYGYTF
TRBV10-3	TRBJ1-1	.	.	TGTGCCATTTCTCCAGGACACAGACAGAACACTGAAGCTTTCTTT	CAISPGHRQNTEAFF
TRBV19	TRBJ1-2	.	TRBD1	TGTGCCAGTAGTCGGACAGGGGACTATGGCTACACCTTC	CASSRTGDYGYTF
TRBV5-6	TRBJ1-2	.	.	TGTGCCAGCAGCCCCGTAATGGGGGCGGGTTCGAACACCTTC	CASSPVMGAGSNTF
TRBV5-1	TRBJ2-3	.	TRBD1	TGCGCCAGCAGGATCACAGGGGGCGGGACAGATACGCAGTATTTT	CASRITGGGTDTQYF
TRBV18	TRBJ2-3	.	.	TGTGCCAGCTCACCCAACAGGGCCTACACAGATACGCAGTATTTT	CASSPNRAYTDTQYF
TRBV3-1/TRBV3-2	TRBJ2-6	.	.	TGTGCCAGCAGCCCCAGACGGAGCTCTGGGGCCAACGTCCTGACTTTC	CASSPRRSSGANVLTF
TRBV30	TRBJ2-5	.	TRBD1	TGTGCCTGGAGTGTACTGACAGGGGGAGAGACCCAGTACTTC	CAWSVLTGGETQYF
TRBV6-2/TRBV6-3	TRBJ2-1	.	TRBD2	TGTGCCAGCAGTTACACCACTCGACTAGCGGGGGGGAGGAATGAGCAGTTCTTC	CASSYTTRLAGGRNEQFF
TRBV6-5	TRBJ1-2	.	TRBD1	TGTGCCAGCAGACCTCCGGGACAGGAATTTTATGGCTACACCTTC	CASRPPGQEFYGYTF
TRBV5-6	TRBJ2-3	.	TRBD1	TGTGCCAGCAATGAGAGGGGGCGGAACACAGATACGCAGTATTTT	CASNERGRNTDTQYF
TRBV11-2	TRBJ2-4	.	.	TGTGCCAGCAGCCCCGACAGGACCAAAAACATTCAGTACTTC	CASSPDRTKNIQYF
TRBV3-1/TRBV3-2	TRBJ2-1	.	.	TGTGCCAGCAGCCAAGAAGCCCGGTCTGGTGAGCAGTTCTTC	CASSQEARSGEQFF
TRBV10-1	TRBJ2-2	.	TRBD2	TGCGCCAGCAGTCTCAGCGGGGGAAACACCGGGGAGCTGTTTTTT	CASSLSGGNTGELFF
TRBV2	TRBJ1-2	.	TRBD1	TGTGCCAGGGGCCTCGACAGGGCAACCTCCAACTATGGCTACACCTTC	CARGLDRATSNYGYTF
TRBV29-1	TRBJ2-1	once	.	TGCAGCGCCACCACTGACAGCTACAATGAGCAGTTCTTC	CSATTDSYNEQFF
TRBV27	TRBJ2-4	.	.	TGTGCCAGCAGTCAACCAGGGGTGGGGGAAAACATTCAGTACTTC	CASSQPGVGENIQYF
TRBV5-6	TRBJ2-7	once	TRBD2	TGTGCCAGCAGCCTGAAGGGCGGGGGTACCTACGAGCAGTACTTC	CASSLKGGGTYEQYF
TRBV5-4	TRBJ2-7	.	TRBD1	TGTGCCAGCAGCCGCAACAGGGGTAATAGCTACGAGCAGTACTTC	CASSRNRGNSYEQYF